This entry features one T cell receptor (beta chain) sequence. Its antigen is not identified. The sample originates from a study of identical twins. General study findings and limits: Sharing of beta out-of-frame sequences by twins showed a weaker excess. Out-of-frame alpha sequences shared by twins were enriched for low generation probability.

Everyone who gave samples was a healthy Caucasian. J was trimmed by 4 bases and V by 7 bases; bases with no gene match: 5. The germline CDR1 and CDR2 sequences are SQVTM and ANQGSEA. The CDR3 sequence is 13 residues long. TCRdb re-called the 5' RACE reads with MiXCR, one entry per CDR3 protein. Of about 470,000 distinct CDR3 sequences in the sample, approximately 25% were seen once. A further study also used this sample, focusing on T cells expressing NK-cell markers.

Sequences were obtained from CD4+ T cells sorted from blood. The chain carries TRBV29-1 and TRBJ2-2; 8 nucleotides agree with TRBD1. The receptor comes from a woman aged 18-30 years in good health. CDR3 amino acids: CSARQGTTGELFF. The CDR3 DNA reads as TGCAGCGCGCGACAGGGGACCACCGGGGAGCTGTTTTTT.